A single sample gave rise to the 19 T cell receptor beta chains below, sequenced in a study of T cell repertoires in cytomegalovirus infection. From the reads, TCRdb called clonotypes with MiXCR, one entry per CDR3 protein. The sample holds 150,000 to 200,000 distinct CDR3 sequences, about 28% seen once. Sequenced material: PBMCs. The source of these receptors is a human donor in good health (CMV status not recorded). Some clones in this sample may be carry-over from other donors' samples.

This rearrangement joins TRBV20-1 to TRBJ1-3; TRBD1 is a possible D gene (6 bases). CDR1 is DFQATT and CDR2 is SNEGSKA in the germline V gene (reference sequence). Trimming took off 6 bases at V and 0 bases at J, with 15 bases between the two ends. CDR3 length: 15 residues. The CDR3: CSAVQGSASGNTIYF. CDR3 bases: TGCAGTGCGGTACAGGGTAGTGCCTCTGGAAACACCATATATTTT.

Concerning this clonotype: A much larger clone differs by one base, so this may be a read error. This chain uses TRBV7-9 with TRBJ2-7; D uncertain. Germline CDR1 SEHNR, CDR2 FQNEAQ (reference sequence). Trimming stripped 3 bases from V and 4 bases from J, with 4 bases between. CDR3 length: 11 residues. The CDR3 protein is CASSFQYEQYF. Here the CDR3 DNA reads TGTGCCAGCAGCTTCCAATACGAGCAGTACTTC. The full variable domain, rest sourced from reference TRBV7-9 and TRBJ2-7, is DTGVSQNPRHKITKRGQNVTFRCDPISEHNRLYWYRQTLGQGPEFLTYFQNEAQLEKSRLLSDRFSAERPKGSFSTLEIQRTEQGDSAMYLCASSFQYEQYFGPGTRLTVT.

The V call is TRBV6-2 or TRBV6-3, the J call TRBJ1-1, with D perhaps matching TRBD1 (5 bases). Germline V gene sequence: CDR1 MNHEY, CDR2 SVGEGT. V gave up 4 bases and J gave up 0 bases, with 12 bases separating them. The CDR3 spans 15 residues. In nucleotides, the CDR3 is TGTGCCAGCAGTTGGGGCTCGCGCTTGAACACTGAAGCTTTCTTT. As protein: CASSWGSRLNTEAFF.

V is TRBV30 and J is TRBJ2-1, with a weak D call TRBD2 (5 bases). The CDR3 sequence is 13 residues long. CDR1 is GTSNPN, CDR2 SVGIG, per germline (reference sequence). V was clipped by 0 bases and J by 4 bases, with 7 bases between them. Written as DNA, the CDR3 is TGTGCCTGGAGTGTTCTAGCTTACAATGAGCAGTTCTTC. Amino acid sequence: CAWSVLAYNEQFF.

This clonotype was counted between two and nine times. The chain has TRBV20-1 and TRBJ2-5; D is ambiguous. The CDR3 contains 13 residues. Germline lookup yields CDR1 DFQATT and CDR2 SNEGSKA (reference sequence). Trimming took 1 base from V and 4 from J, leaving 10 bases between them. The CDR3 sequence: CSARGFRGETQYF. The CDR3 DNA follows: TGCAGTGCTAGAGGATTCCGCGGAGAGACCCAGTACTTC.

The chain carries TRBV25-1 and TRBJ2-7; TRBD2 agrees at 7 bases. The CDR3 covers 15 residues. V lost 5 bases to trimming and J lost 2 bases; unmatched junction nucleotides: 9. Germline CDR1 and CDR2: MGHDK and SYGVNS. The CDR3 sequence: CASSQRKGTTYEQYF. CDR3 DNA: TGTGCCAGCAGTCAGAGAAAGGGGACTACCTACGAGCAGTACTTC.

The rearrangement uses TRBV12-3 or TRBV12-4 and TRBJ1-1; D is ambiguous. V was pared by 2 bases and J by 4 bases, with 11 bases between. The CDR3 is 14 residues long. The CDR3, as DNA: TGTGCCAGCAGTTTAAAGGGCTGGGGCACTGAAGCTTTCTTT. This translates into CASSLKGWGTEAFF.

This clonotype was counted between two and nine times. The V and J genes are TRBV7-2 and TRBJ1-2; D may be TRBD1 (6 bases). Trimming removed 5 bases from V and 4 bases from J, with 20 bases in between. CDR3 size: 16 residues. Germline loops: CDR1 SGHTA, CDR2 FQGNSA. The CDR3 DNA is TGTGCCAGCAGCCCGAGCAGGGCTTCAGGGGTCTATGGCTACACCTTC. This gives the protein CASSPSRASGVYGYTF.

This clonotype has only a few counts. An end of the junction does not agree with germline; a read error may underlie this. The chain recombines TRBV19 with TRBJ2-2; possibly TRBD2 for D (6 bases). The CDR3 consists of 11 residues. The germline CDR1 and CDR2 sequences are LNHDA and SQIVND (reference sequence). CDR3 bases: TGTGCCAGTAGTACAGGCGGGAAGCTGTTTTTT. This gives the protein CASSTGGKLFF. The variable domain in full, with the rest retrieved from reference TRBV19 and TRBJ2-2, is DGGITQSPKYLFRKEGQNVTLSCEQNLNHDAMYWYRQDPGQGLRLIYYSQIVNDFQKGDIAEGYSVSREKKESFPLTVTSAQKNPTAFYLCASSTGGKLFFGEGSRLTVL.

The chain recombines TRBV12-3 or TRBV12-4 with TRBJ1-5; weak D call: TRBD1 (6 bases). The CDR3 is 15 amino acids. With 7 bases removed from V and 6 bases from J, the gap between germline ends came to 19 bases. In DNA, the CDR3 is TGTGCCAGCACCCCCCCGGGGGCAGACCGTCAGCCCCAGCATTTT. This gives the protein CASTPPGADRQPQHF.

V and J are TRBV6-6 and TRBJ2-2; D uncertain. This CDR3 is 13 amino acids long. The V gene lost 7 bases and the J gene lost 0 bases, with 6 bases spanning the gap. From germline, CDR1 is MNHNY and CDR2 SVGAGI (reference sequence). The CDR3 DNA follows: TGTGCCAGCACCCCTGCGAACACCGGGGAGCTGTTTTTT. Encoded protein: CASTPANTGELFF.

This clonotype was observed a handful of times. This rearrangement joins TRBV29-1 to TRBJ1-4, with no clear D. The CDR3 totals 11 residues. Germline V gene data show CDR1 as SQVTM and CDR2 as ANQGSEA. V lost 6 bases and J 8 bases, leaving 10 bases between the germline ends. The CDR3 sequence is CSVWVGEKLFF. In nucleotides, the CDR3 is TGCAGCGTGTGGGTTGGGGAAAAACTGTTTTTT.

V is TRBV7-2 and J is TRBJ2-7; D might be TRBD1 (6 bases). CDR1 and CDR2 from the germline V gene are SGHTA and FQGNSA. Trimming took 5 bases from V and 4 from J, leaving 9 bases between them. The CDR3 spans 12 residues. The DNA for the CDR3 is TGTGCCAGCAGCCCGACAGGATACGAGCAGTACTTC. Its protein is CASSPTGYEQYF.

V usage is TRBV6-4 and J usage is TRBJ1-2; D might be TRBD1 (5 bases). The CDR3 has 14 residues. CDR1 MRHNA and CDR2 SNTAGT come from the germline V gene. V dropped 0 bases and J dropped 7 bases, with 12 bases sitting between them. The chain's CDR3 is CASSDSGRVAGYTF. The DNA of the CDR3 is TGTGCCAGCAGTGACTCGGGCAGGGTGGCTGGCTACACCTTC.

The V call is TRBV6-1, the J call TRBJ2-2, with D maybe TRBD2 (6 bases). The CDR3 consists of 14 residues. CDR1 is MNHNS, CDR2 SASEGT, per germline. Trimming removed 1 base at V and 7 bases at J, with 10 bases between. In nucleotides, the CDR3 is TGTGCCAGCAGTGAAGGGGAGGTGTACGGGGAGCTGTTTTTT. Its protein product is CASSEGEVYGELFF.

The genes are TRBV7-3 and TRBJ1-1; D is ambiguous. The V end was cut by 4 bases, the J end by 4 bases, with 10 bases between. Germline values: CDR1 SGHTA, CDR2 FQGTGA. The CDR3 consists of 13 residues. CDR3 loop: CASSSWTSTEAFF. As DNA, the CDR3 is TGTGCCAGCAGCTCCTGGACCAGCACTGAAGCTTTCTTT.

This clonotype was detected many times. The chain uses TRBV4-1 and TRBJ2-7; the D is unclear. Trimming stripped 1 base from V and 2 bases from J, with 9 bases between. Germline V gives CDR1 MGHRA, CDR2 YSYEKL. The CDR3 consists of 14 residues. The CDR3 DNA reads TGCGCCAGCAGCCAAGGAGACGGACCCTACGAGCAGTACTTC. It yields the protein CASSQGDGPYEQYF.

V gene TRBV6-1 combines with J gene TRBJ2-2; a weak D match, TRBD2 (5 bases). The CDR3 is 15 residues long. V was pared by 7 bases and J by 0 bases, with 12 bases between. The germline V gene encodes CDR1 MNHNS and CDR2 SASEGT. The CDR3 region has the DNA TGTGCCAGCACGCCCAGCGGCACGAACACCGGGGAGCTGTTTTTT. Residues: CASTPSGTNTGELFF.

V usage is TRBV6-4 and J usage is TRBJ1-5, with D perhaps TRBD1 (6 bases). The germline gives CDR1 MRHNA, CDR2 SNTAGT. The CDR3 spans 13 residues. Trimming shortened V by 6 bases and J by 4 bases, and 10 bases separated the two germline ends. This chain's CDR3 is CASSRDTNQPQHF. Written as DNA, the CDR3 is TGTGCCAGCAGCCGGGACACAAATCAGCCCCAGCATTTT.